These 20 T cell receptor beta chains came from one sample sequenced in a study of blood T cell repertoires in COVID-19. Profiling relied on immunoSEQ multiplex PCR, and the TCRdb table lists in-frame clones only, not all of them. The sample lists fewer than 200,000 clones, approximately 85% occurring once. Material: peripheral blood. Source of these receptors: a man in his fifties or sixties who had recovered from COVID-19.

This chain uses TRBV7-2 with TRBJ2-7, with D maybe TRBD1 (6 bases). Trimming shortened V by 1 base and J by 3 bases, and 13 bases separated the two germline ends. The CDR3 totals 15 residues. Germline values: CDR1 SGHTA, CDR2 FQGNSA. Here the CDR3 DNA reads TGTGCCAGCAGCTTAGGAGGTACAGGGTTCTACGAGCAGTACTTC. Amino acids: CASSLGGTGFYEQYF.

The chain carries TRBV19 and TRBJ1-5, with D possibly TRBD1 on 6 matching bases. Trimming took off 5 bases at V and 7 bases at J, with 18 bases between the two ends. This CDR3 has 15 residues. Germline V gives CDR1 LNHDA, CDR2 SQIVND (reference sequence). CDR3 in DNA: TGTGCCAGTAGTGCAGGGGCTCCCGGTGGACAGCCCCAGCATTTT. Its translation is CASSAGAPGGQPQHF.

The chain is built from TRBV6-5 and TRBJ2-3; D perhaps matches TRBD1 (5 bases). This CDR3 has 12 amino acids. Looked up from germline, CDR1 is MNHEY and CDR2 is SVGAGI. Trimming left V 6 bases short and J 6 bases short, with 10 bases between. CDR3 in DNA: TGTGCCAGCAGCAGGGCCGCGGATACGCAGTATTTT. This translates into CASSRAADTQYF.

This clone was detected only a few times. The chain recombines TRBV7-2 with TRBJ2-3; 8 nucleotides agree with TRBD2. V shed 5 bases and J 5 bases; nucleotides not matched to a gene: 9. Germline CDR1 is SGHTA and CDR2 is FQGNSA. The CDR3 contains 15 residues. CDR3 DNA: TGTGCCAGCAGCCCCGGGGGGGCCGGGGGAGATACGCAGTATTTT. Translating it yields CASSPGGAGGDTQYF. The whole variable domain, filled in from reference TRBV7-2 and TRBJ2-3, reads GAGVSQSPSNKVTEKGKDVELRCDPISGHTALYWYRQSLGQGLEFLIYFQGNSAPDKSGLPSDRFSAERTGGSVSTLTIQRTQQEDSAVYLCASSPGGAGGDTQYFGPGTRLTVL.

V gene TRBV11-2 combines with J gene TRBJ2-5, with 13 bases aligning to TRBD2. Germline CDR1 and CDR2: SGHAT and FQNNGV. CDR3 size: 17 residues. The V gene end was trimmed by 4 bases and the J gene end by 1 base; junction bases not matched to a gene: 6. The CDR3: CASSSRLAGGLQETQYF. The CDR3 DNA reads TGTGCCAGCAGCTCTCGACTAGCGGGGGGCCTCCAAGAGACCCAGTACTTC.

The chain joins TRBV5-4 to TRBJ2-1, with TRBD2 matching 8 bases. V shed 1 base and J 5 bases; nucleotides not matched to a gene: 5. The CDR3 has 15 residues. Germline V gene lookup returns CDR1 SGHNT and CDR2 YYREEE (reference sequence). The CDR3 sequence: CASSLRSGENNEQFF. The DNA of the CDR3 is TGTGCCAGCAGCTTGCGTAGCGGGGAAAACAATGAGCAGTTCTTC. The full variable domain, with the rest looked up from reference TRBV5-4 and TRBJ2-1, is ETGVTQSPTHLIKTRGQQVTLRCSSQSGHNTVSWYQQALGQGPQFIFQYYREEENGRGNFPPRFSGLQFPNYSSELNVNALELDDSALYLCASSLRSGENNEQFFGPGTRLTVL.

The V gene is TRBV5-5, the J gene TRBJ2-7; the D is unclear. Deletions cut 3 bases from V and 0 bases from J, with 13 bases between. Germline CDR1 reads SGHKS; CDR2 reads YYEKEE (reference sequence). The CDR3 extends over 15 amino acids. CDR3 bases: TGTGCCAGCAGCTCGCCCATTCTAAGCTCCTACGAGCAGTACTTC. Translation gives CASSSPILSSYEQYF.

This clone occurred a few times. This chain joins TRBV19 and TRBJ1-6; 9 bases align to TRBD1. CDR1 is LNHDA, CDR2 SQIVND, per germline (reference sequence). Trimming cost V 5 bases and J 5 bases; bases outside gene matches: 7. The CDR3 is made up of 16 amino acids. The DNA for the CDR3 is TGTGCCAGTAGTTCACAGGGGGCGCGGGATAATTCACCCCTCCACTTT. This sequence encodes CASSSQGARDNSPLHF. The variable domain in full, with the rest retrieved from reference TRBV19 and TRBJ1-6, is DGGITQSPKYLFRKEGQNVTLSCEQNLNHDAMYWYRQDPGQGLRLIYYSQIVNDFQKGDIAEGYSVSREKKESFPLTVTSAQKNPTAFYLCASSSQGARDNSPLHFGNGTRLTVT.

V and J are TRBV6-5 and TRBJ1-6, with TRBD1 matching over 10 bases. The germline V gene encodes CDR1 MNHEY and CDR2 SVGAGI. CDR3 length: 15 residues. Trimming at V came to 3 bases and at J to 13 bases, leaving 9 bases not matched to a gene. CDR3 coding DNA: TGTGCCAGCAGTTATGGGACAGGGGATAAGGTGCCCCTCCACTTT. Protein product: CASSYGTGDKVPLHF.

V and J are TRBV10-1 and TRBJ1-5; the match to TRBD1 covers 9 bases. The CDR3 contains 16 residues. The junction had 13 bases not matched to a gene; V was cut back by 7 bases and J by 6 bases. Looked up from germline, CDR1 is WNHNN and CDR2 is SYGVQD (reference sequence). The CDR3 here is CASNPPAGTGTQPQHF. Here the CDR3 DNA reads TGCGCCAGCAACCCACCGGCCGGGACAGGGACTCAGCCCCAGCATTTT.

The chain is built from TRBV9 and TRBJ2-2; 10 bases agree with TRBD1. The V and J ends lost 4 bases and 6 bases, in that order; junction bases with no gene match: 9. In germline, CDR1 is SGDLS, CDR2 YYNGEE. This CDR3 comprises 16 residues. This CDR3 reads CASSPPGTGDAGELFF. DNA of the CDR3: TGTGCCAGCAGCCCGCCAGGGACAGGGGATGCCGGGGAGCTGTTTTTT.

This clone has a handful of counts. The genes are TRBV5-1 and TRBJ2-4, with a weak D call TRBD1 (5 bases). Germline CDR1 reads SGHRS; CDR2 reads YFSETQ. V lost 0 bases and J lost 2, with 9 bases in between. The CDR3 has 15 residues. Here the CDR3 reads CASSLESGSKNIQYF. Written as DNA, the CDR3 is TGCGCCAGCAGCTTGGAGTCAGGGTCCAAAAACATTCAGTACTTC.

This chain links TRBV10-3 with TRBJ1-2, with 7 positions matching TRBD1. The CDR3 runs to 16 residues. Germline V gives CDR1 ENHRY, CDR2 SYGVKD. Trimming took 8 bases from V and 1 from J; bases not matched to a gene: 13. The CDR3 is CAIGGQSTILNYGYTF. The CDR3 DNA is TGTGCCATCGGGGGACAGAGCACGATACTTAACTATGGCTACACCTTC.

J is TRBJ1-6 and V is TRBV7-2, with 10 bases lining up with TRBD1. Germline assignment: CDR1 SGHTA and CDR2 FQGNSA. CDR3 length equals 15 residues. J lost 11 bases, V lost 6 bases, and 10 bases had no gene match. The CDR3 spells CASSRWDRGGTPLHF. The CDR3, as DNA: TGTGCCAGCAGTCGCTGGGACAGGGGTGGAACACCCCTCCACTTT. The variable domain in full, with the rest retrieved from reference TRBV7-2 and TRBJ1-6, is GAGVSQSPSNKVTEKGKDVELRCDPISGHTALYWYRQSLGQGLEFLIYFQGNSAPDKSGLPSDRFSAERTGGSVSTLTIQRTQQEDSAVYLCASSRWDRGGTPLHFGNGTRLTVT.

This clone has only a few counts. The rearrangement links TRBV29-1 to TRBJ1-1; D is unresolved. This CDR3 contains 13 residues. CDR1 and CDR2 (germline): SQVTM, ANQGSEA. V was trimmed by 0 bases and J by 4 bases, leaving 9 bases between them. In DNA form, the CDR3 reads TGCAGCGTTGAAGAACGCAGAGGCACTGAAGCTTTCTTT. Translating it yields CSVEERRGTEAFF.

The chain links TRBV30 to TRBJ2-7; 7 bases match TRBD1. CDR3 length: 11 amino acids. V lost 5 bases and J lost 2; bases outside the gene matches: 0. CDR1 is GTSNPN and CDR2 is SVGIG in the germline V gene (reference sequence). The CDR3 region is CAWDRAYEQYF. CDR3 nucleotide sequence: TGTGCCTGGGACAGGGCCTACGAGCAGTACTTC.

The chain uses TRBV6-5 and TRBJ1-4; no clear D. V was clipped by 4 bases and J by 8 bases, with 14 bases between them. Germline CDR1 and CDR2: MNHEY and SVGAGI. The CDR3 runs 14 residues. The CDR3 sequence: CASSFTPGREKLFF. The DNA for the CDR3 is TGTGCCAGCAGTTTTACTCCGGGTCGCGAAAAACTGTTTTTT.

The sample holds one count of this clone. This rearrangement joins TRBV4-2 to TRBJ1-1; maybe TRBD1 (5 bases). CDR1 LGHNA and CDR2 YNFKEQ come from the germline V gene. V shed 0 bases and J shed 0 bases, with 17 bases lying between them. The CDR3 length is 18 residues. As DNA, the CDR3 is TGTGCCAGCAGCCAAGATCTCTTAACCGGACACGTGAACACTGAAGCTTTCTTT. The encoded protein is CASSQDLLTGHVNTEAFF.

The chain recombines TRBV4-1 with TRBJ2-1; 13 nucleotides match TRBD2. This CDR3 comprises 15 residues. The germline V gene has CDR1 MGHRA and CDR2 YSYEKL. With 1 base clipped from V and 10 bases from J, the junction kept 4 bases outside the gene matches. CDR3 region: CASSQAPGLAGEQFF. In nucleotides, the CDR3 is TGCGCCAGCAGCCAAGCACCGGGACTAGCGGGGGAGCAGTTCTTC.

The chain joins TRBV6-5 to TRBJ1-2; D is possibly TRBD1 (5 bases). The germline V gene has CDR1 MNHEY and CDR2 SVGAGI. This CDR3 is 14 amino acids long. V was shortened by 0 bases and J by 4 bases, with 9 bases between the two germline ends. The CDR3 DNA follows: TGTGCCAGCAGTTACTCCCAGGGCGCCTATGGCTACACCTTC. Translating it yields CASSYSQGAYGYTF.